Listed below are T cell receptor beta chains from one sample, sequenced in a study of OX40 agonist ivuxolimab in advanced cancers. TCRdb keeps only in-frame clones here, not all; method: immunoSEQ multiplex PCR. The table lists 55,000 to 70,000 clones, approximately 80% of them singletons, with under 2.5% in the top ten. Here the sequenced sample was CD4+ or CD8+ T cells sorted from blood, taken in a trial of the OX40 agonist ivuxolimab. The receptors were gathered from an adult with an advanced solid tumor such as melanoma, head and neck, liver or kidney cancer. Each CDR3 is given with its conserved first and last residue. D genes are given only for firm matches.

CDR3nt	CDR3aa	v_gene	j_gene	d_gene	len
TGCGCCAGCAGTCAGCTGACACGCGGGGGCGCGAACACCGGGGAGCTGTTTTTT	CASSQLTRGGANTGELFF	TRBV23-1	TRBJ2-2	NA	18
TGTGCCAGCAGCCAATCCTGGCGGAAAGAGACCCAGTACTTC	CASSQSWRKETQYF	TRBV16	TRBJ2-5	NA	14
TGTGCCAGCAGCGTAGGCGCAGGGAATCTATACAATGAGCAGTTCTTC	CASSVGAGNLYNEQFF	TRBV9	TRBJ2-1	NA	16
TGTGCCAGCAGCCAAGGGGGCTGGAACGAGCAGTACTTC	CASSQGGWNEQYF	TRBV6-1	TRBJ2-7	TRBD1	13
TGTGCCAGTAGTATAGACGCTGTGGGGCCTGGAAACACCATATATTTT	CASSIDAVGPGNTIYF	TRBV19	TRBJ1-3	NA	16
TGTGCCAGCTCACCGGTGGTCGGAGTCACTGAAGCTTTCTTT	CASSPVVGVTEAFF	TRBV18	TRBJ1-1	NA	14
TGTGCCTCAACCGAGGGACCGAACTATGGCTACACCTTC	CASTEGPNYGYTF	TRBV30	TRBJ1-2	NA	13
TGTGCCAGTAGTATCAGGGGGCGCATAAAGACCCAGTACTTC	CASSIRGRIKTQYF	TRBV19	TRBJ2-5	TRBD1	14
TGTGCCAGTAGTATAGATCGTTGGGGCACTGAAGCTTTCTTT	CASSIDRWGTEAFF	TRBV19	TRBJ1-1	NA	14
TGTGCCAGTGGTGGACCGGGTACTGGGGCCAACGTCCTGACTTTC	CASGGPGTGANVLTF	TRBV6-1	TRBJ2-6	NA	15
TGTGCCATCGGCAGGACTAGCGGGGGAAACCAAGAGACCCAGTACTTC	CAIGRTSGGNQETQYF	TRBV10-3	TRBJ2-5	TRBD2	16